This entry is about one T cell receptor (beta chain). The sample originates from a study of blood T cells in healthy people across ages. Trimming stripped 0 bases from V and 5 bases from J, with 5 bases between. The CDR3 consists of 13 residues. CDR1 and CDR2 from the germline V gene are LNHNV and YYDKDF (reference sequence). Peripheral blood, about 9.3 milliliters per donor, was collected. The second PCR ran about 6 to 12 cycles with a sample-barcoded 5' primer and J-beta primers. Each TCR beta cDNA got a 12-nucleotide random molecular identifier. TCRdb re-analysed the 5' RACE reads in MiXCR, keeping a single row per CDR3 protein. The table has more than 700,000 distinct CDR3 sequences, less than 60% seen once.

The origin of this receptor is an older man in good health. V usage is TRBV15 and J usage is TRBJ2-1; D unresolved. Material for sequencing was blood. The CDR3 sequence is CATSRDRNNEQFF. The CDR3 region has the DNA TGTGCCACCAGCAGAGATCGGAACAATGAGCAGTTCTTC.